These 27 T cell receptor beta chains came from one sample sequenced in a study of T cells in localized non-small cell lung cancer. Profiled with immunoSEQ multiplex PCR; TCRdb holds only in-frame clones, not every one. The sample yields some 140,000 clones, about 90% seen once. Sequenced material: peripheral blood, taken before any cancer treatment. The receptors come from a female donor over 55 with stage I lung adenocarcinoma.

The V and J genes are TRBV28 and TRBJ1-2; D unresolved. V dropped 1 base and J dropped 8 bases, with 11 bases sitting between them. The CDR3 has 13 amino acids. Germline V gene data show CDR1 as MDHEN and CDR2 as SYDVKM. The CDR3 DNA reads TGTGCCAGCAGTTTATTGGCCCCCGCAGGCTACACCTTC. Residues: CASSLLAPAGYTF.

This rearrangement joins TRBV6-5 to TRBJ1-3; a possible D gene is TRBD1 (5 bases). This CDR3 contains 16 residues. V shed 4 bases and J shed 3 bases, with 16 bases lying between them. Germline loops: CDR1 MNHEY, CDR2 SVGAGI. This CDR3 is CASSSLGTGYGNTIYF. The CDR3 DNA reads TGTGCCAGCAGTTCTTTGGGCACAGGTTATGGAAACACCATATATTTT.

This chain joins TRBV29-1 and TRBJ1-4; D is possibly TRBD1 (5 bases). V was cut by 5 bases and J by 8 bases, with 18 bases left in between. The CDR3 covers 14 residues. Germline lookup yields CDR1 SQVTM and CDR2 ANQGSEA. CDR3 DNA sequence: TGCAGCGTTAAAATCGACAGAGCGGGAGAAAAACTGTTTTTT. Protein: CSVKIDRAGEKLFF.

The gene calls are TRBV7-8 and TRBJ2-6; tentative D call: TRBD1 (5 bases). Deletions cut 2 bases from V and 0 bases from J, with 8 bases between. The germline V gene encodes CDR1 SGHVS and CDR2 FQNEAQ. This CDR3 has 16 residues. The CDR3 bases are TGTGCCAGCAGCTTACCGACAGCCTCTGGGGCCAACGTCCTGACTTTC. Amino acid sequence: CASSLPTASGANVLTF.

In its sample, this clone was seen once. V and J are TRBV7-9 and TRBJ2-7; tentatively, D is TRBD1 (6 bases). V was pared by 6 bases and J by 0 bases, with 12 bases between. This CDR3 is built from 14 residues. CDR1 and CDR2 (germline): SEHNR, FQNEAQ (reference sequence). The CDR3 sequence: CASRPRDNSYEQYF. CDR3 nucleotide sequence: TGTGCCAGCAGGCCCCGGGACAACTCCTACGAGCAGTACTTC.

This chain joins TRBV9 and TRBJ2-3, with 7 bases lining up with TRBD2. Germline V gene lookup returns CDR1 SGDLS and CDR2 YYNGEE. J gave up 3 bases and V 2 bases, and 6 bases lay outside the gene matches. The CDR3 length is 15 residues. As DNA, the CDR3 is TGTGCCAGCAGCGTGCGCGGGACTACGACAGATACGCAGTATTTT. Translation: CASSVRGTTTDTQYF.

V gene TRBV27 combines with J gene TRBJ2-3; weak D call: TRBD2 (5 bases). Germline assignment: CDR1 MNHEY and CDR2 SMNVEV (reference sequence). This CDR3 region has 15 residues. Trimming cost V 4 bases and J 0 bases, with 11 bases left between them. In DNA form, the CDR3 reads TGTGCCAGCAGTTCCTGGAGGTCTAGCACAGATACGCAGTATTTT. Translated: CASSSWRSSTDTQYF.

This clone was recorded once. In nucleotides, the CDR3 is TGTGCCAGCAGCAAAGAATCCCAGGGAAGTGAAAAACTGTTTTTT. As protein: CASSKESQGSEKLFF. The chain links TRBV21-1 to TRBJ1-4; the tabulated D call, TRBD1, remains unverified against the DNA. TRBV21-1 has pseudogene status. This CDR3 region has 15 residues.

The J gene is TRBJ2-7, the V gene TRBV18; 11 nucleotides align to TRBD1. The ends lost 5 bases at V and 3 bases at J; junction bases unmatched: 6. Germline lookup yields CDR1 KGHSH and CDR2 LQKENI. CDR3 size: 15 residues. In DNA, the CDR3 is TGTGCCAGCTCAGTCACCGGGACAGGGGGCTACGAGCAGTACTTC. Translated, it gives CASSVTGTGGYEQYF.

This chain joins TRBV6-1 and TRBJ2-1; 9 bases line up with TRBD1. V shed 8 bases and J 7 bases; nucleotides not matched to a gene: 9. Germline CDR1 and CDR2: MNHNS and SASEGT. The CDR3 is made up of 14 amino acids. Here the CDR3 reads CASVVGTGRNEQFF. The CDR3 bases are TGTGCCAGCGTGGTAGGGACAGGGAGGAATGAGCAGTTCTTC.

The chain couples TRBV5-4 to TRBJ2-1; 11 nucleotides agree with TRBD2. The CDR3 has 15 amino acids. Germline V gene sequence: CDR1 SGHNT, CDR2 YYREEE (reference sequence). The V gene end was trimmed by 4 bases and the J gene end by 5 bases; junction bases not matched to a gene: 5. CDR3 in amino acids: CASSSGTSGNNEQFF. CDR3 nucleotides: TGTGCCAGCAGCAGCGGGACTAGCGGAAACAATGAGCAGTTCTTC. Together with reference TRBV5-4 and TRBJ2-1, the CDR3 gives the full variable domain: ETGVTQSPTHLIKTRGQQVTLRCSSQSGHNTVSWYQQALGQGPQFIFQYYREEENGRGNFPPRFSGLQFPNYSSELNVNALELDDSALYLCASSSGTSGNNEQFFGPGTRLTVL.

The chain couples TRBV4-1 to TRBJ1-5, with a possible D match to TRBD1 (5 bases). CDR1 and CDR2 from the germline V gene are MGHRA and YSYEKL. The CDR3 is 14 residues long. With 0 bases removed from V and 4 bases from J, the gap between germline ends came to 7 bases. CDR3 loop: CASSQDQGNQPQHF. In DNA, the CDR3 is TGCGCCAGCAGCCAAGACCAGGGAAATCAGCCCCAGCATTTT.

The gene calls are TRBV18 and TRBJ2-7; 13 nucleotides align to TRBD2. Germline V gene lookup returns CDR1 KGHSH and CDR2 LQKENI. The CDR3 loop spans 15 amino acids. V lost 3 bases to trimming and J lost 2 bases; unmatched junction nucleotides: 1. The CDR3 loop reads CASSPGTSGTYEQYF. Here the CDR3 DNA reads TGTGCCAGCTCACCCGGGACTAGCGGGACCTACGAGCAGTACTTC.

This chain uses TRBV5-1 with TRBJ2-7, with a weak D call TRBD1 (5 bases). Germline loops: CDR1 SGHRS, CDR2 YFSETQ. The V end was cut by 0 bases, the J end by 3 bases, with 10 bases between. The CDR3 runs 14 residues. The CDR3 protein is CASSLAARVYEQYF. The CDR3 bases are TGCGCCAGCAGCTTGGCGGCCAGGGTCTACGAGCAGTACTTC.

The chain is built from TRBV30 and TRBJ2-7; no reliable D call. CDR1 is GTSNPN and CDR2 is SVGIG in the germline V gene (reference sequence). The CDR3 runs 13 residues. V lost 0 bases and J lost 2, with 8 bases in between. CDR3 in amino acids: CAWSVHLAYEQYF. Here the CDR3 DNA reads TGTGCCTGGAGTGTACACCTTGCCTACGAGCAGTACTTC.

This chain links TRBV6-5 with TRBJ2-1, with D perhaps TRBD1 (5 bases). Germline V gene lookup returns CDR1 MNHEY and CDR2 SVGAGI. CDR3 length: 14 amino acids. V lost 5 bases to trimming and J lost 6 bases, with 14 bases between them. The CDR3 loop is CASSPGGALNEQFF. The CDR3 DNA reads as TGTGCCAGCAGTCCCGGTGGGGCCCTCAATGAGCAGTTCTTC.

The rearrangement links TRBV11-1 to TRBJ2-1, with D perhaps being TRBD1 or TRBD2 (6 bases each). The germline V and J ends were trimmed by 3 bases and 8 bases, with 20 bases remaining between them. The CDR3 covers 16 residues. Germline V gene lookup returns CDR1 SGHAT and CDR2 FQDESV (reference sequence). In nucleotides, the CDR3 is TGTGCCAGCAGCTTGGGACAACGGGGGAGGTCGGATGAGCAGTTCTTC. Translating gives CASSLGQRGRSDEQFF.

The chain uses TRBV28 and TRBJ1-5; D call uncertain. Trimming removed 4 bases at V and 3 bases at J, with 4 bases between. Germline V lookup: CDR1 MDHEN, CDR2 SYDVKM. The CDR3 is 12 amino acids. DNA for the CDR3: TGTGCCAGCAGTTCTGACAATCAGCCCCAGCATTTT. Translation gives CASSSDNQPQHF. Full variable domain (missing parts from reference TRBV28 and TRBJ1-5): DVKVTQSSRYLVKRTGEKVFLECVQDMDHENMFWYRQDPGLGLRLIYFSYDVKMKEKGDIPEGYSVSREKKERFSLILESASTNQTSMYLCASSSDNQPQHFGDGTRLSIL.

The chain is built from TRBV27 and TRBJ1-1, with TRBD1 matching over 8 bases. J gave up 2 bases and V 1 base, and 9 bases lay outside the gene matches. This CDR3 region has 17 residues. Germline V lookup: CDR1 MNHEY, CDR2 SMNVEV (reference sequence). In DNA, the CDR3 is TGTGCCAGCAGTTTATGGCAGGGGGCCGGACCAAACACTGAAGCTTTCTTT. Translated, it gives CASSLWQGAGPNTEAFF.

The chain carries TRBV5-1 and TRBJ2-5, with 7 bases lining up with TRBD2. Germline V gene lookup returns CDR1 SGHRS and CDR2 YFSETQ. V dropped 1 base and J dropped 4; count of bases not matched to a gene: 1. This CDR3 contains 13 residues. CDR3 nucleotide sequence: TGCGCCAGCAGCTTGAGCGGGGCAGAGACCCAGTACTTC. Residues: CASSLSGAETQYF.

This chain uses TRBV28 with TRBJ2-1; D is perhaps TRBD1 (6 bases). V was clipped by 2 bases and J by 3 bases, with 14 bases between them. CDR3 length: 16 residues. The V gene's germline CDR1 is MDHEN and CDR2 SYDVKM. Written as DNA, the CDR3 is TGTGCCAGCAGTTTAACGGGACACCGTTTCTACAATGAGCAGTTCTTC. Amino acid sequence: CASSLTGHRFYNEQFF.

This sequence joins TRBV5-6 and TRBJ2-7, with 10 bases identical to TRBD1. The germline V gene encodes CDR1 SGHDT and CDR2 YYEEEE. V was clipped by 5 bases and J by 6 bases; unmatched bases: 11. The CDR3 runs to 15 residues. Written as DNA, the CDR3 is TGTGCCAGCAGGCCTCTTTCGGGACAGGGGATCGAGCAGTACTTC. It yields the protein CASRPLSGQGIEQYF.

The chain has TRBV6-1 and TRBJ1-5; no definite D call. Per the germline V gene, CDR1 is MNHNS and CDR2 is SASEGT. This CDR3 spans 13 amino acids. With 4 bases removed from V and 2 bases from J, the gap between germline ends came to 6 bases. The CDR3 protein is CASSGSGNQPQHF. In nucleotides, the CDR3 is TGTGCCAGCAGTGGCTCGGGCAATCAGCCCCAGCATTTT.

This clone occurred once. The rearrangement links TRBV7-9 to TRBJ2-3, with D perhaps assigned TRBD1 or TRBD2 (6 bases each). Germline CDR1 SEHNR, CDR2 FQNEAQ (reference sequence). The CDR3 extends over 14 amino acids. V shed 4 bases and J shed 2 bases, with 10 bases lying between them. The CDR3 loop reads CASSWRGDTDTQYF. As DNA, the CDR3 is TGTGCCAGCAGCTGGAGGGGGGACACAGATACGCAGTATTTT.

The V gene is TRBV6-5, the J gene TRBJ1-5; no definite D call. The germline CDR1 and CDR2 sequences are MNHEY and SVGAGI. The CDR3 totals 10 residues. Trimming shortened V by 8 bases and J by 10 bases, and 9 bases separated the two germline ends. Written as DNA, the CDR3 is TGTGCCAGCGGACGGGGACCCCAGCATTTT. Translation: CASGRGPQHF.

The rearrangement uses TRBV5-6 and TRBJ2-1; 10 positions agree with TRBD2. CDR3 length: 17 amino acids. V trimming: 4 bases; J trimming: 10 bases; junction bases outside the gene matches: 17. Germline values: CDR1 SGHDT, CDR2 YYEEEE. CDR3 sequence (DNA): TGTGCCAGCAGCCCGGGCGGGACTAGCGCGAGAGTGGCGGAGCAGTTCTTC. Translation gives CASSPGGTSARVAEQFF.

This clone was picked up a small number of times. The rearrangement links TRBV9 to TRBJ1-2; D unresolved. The CDR3 is made up of 15 amino acids. V lost 0 bases, J lost 1 base, and 10 bases lay in between. Germline V gene sequence: CDR1 SGDLS, CDR2 YYNGEE. The chain's CDR3 is CASSVGGRGNYGYTF. The CDR3 bases are TGTGCCAGCAGCGTAGGCGGTCGGGGTAACTATGGCTACACCTTC.